The source of this T cell receptor (beta chain) is a study of blood T cell repertoires in COVID-19. In the source study's methods: Cell counts per sample came from amplifying reference gene primers. Generated by immunoSEQ multiplex PCR, the TCRdb table keeps only in-frame clones and is missing some. V, J and clone size derive from that table, while D and trimming were established from the DNA sequence. The sample has about 170,000 clones; 80% to 85% are singletons. V lost 2 bases and J lost 7, with 12 bases in between. Germline V gene sequence: CDR1 SGHTA, CDR2 FQGNSA. This CDR3 contains 14 residues. The genes are TRBV7-2 and TRBJ1-5, with D maybe TRBD1 (5 bases). The source material was peripheral blood. This clonotype originated in a human donor with acute or convalescent COVID-19. The donor label of this sample is uncertain. CDR3 sequence reads: CASSLQGSQQPQHF. CDR3 coding DNA: TGTGCCAGCAGCTTACAGGGATCGCAGCAGCCCCAGCATTTT.